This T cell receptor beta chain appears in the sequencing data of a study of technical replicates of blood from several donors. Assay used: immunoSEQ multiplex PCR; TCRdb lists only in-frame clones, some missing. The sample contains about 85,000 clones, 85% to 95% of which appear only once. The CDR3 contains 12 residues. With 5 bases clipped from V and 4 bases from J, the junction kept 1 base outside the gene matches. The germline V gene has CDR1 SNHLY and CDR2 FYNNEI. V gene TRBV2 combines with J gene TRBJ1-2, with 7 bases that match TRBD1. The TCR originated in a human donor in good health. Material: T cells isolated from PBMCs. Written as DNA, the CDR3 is TGTGCCAGCAGTTCAGGGGGCTATGGCTACACCTTC. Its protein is CASSSGGYGYTF.